These 20 T cell receptor beta chains came from one sample sequenced in a study of vaccination effects on CD4 cells after COVID-19. Using viral peptide pools, the ViraFEST assay grew out antigen-specific CD4+ T cells prior to sequencing. With more than 9 days of culture completed, CD4+ T cells were isolated. Recipients of the vaccine had no prior SARS-CoV-2 infection and negative nucleocapsid antibodies. For these receptors, no antigen is known. Method: immunoSEQ multiplex PCR; TCRdb's copy keeps in-frame clones and lacks some. The sample yields around 45,000 clones, around 80% seen once. The specimen was CD4+ T cells from PBMCs cultured with SARS-CoV-2 spike peptides, collected before COVID-19 vaccination. These receptors were collected from a human donor who received a COVID-19 vaccine.

J is TRBJ2-2 and V is TRBV5-1; 9 bases map to TRBD2. Germline CDR1 SGHRS, CDR2 YFSETQ. Unmatched junction bases numbered 2, after V lost 3 bases and J lost 2 bases. The CDR3 length is 15 residues. The CDR3 loop reads CASSSLAGNTGELFF. CDR3 in DNA: TGCGCCAGCAGCTCCCTAGCGGGAAACACCGGGGAGCTGTTTTTT.

V usage is TRBV6-5 and J usage is TRBJ1-2; weak D call: TRBD1 (5 bases). Germline loops: CDR1 MNHEY, CDR2 SVGAGI. This CDR3 contains 14 residues. Trimming pared 6 bases from V and 2 bases from J, leaving 13 bases between. The CDR3 DNA sequence: TGTGCCAGCAGCCGGGACGGGTTAAACTATGGCTACACCTTC. The encoded protein is CASSRDGLNYGYTF.

J is TRBJ2-3 and V is TRBV5-1; TRBD2 matches 9 bases. Unmatched junction bases numbered 14, after V lost 5 bases and J lost 7 bases. This CDR3 is 16 amino acids long. Germline V gene lookup returns CDR1 SGHRS and CDR2 YFSETQ. CDR3 nucleotides: TGCGCCAGCAGAAATGACGGGCGGGGGGGCGAAAATACGCAGTATTTT. Amino acid sequence: CASRNDGRGGENTQYF.

V usage is TRBV5-1 and J usage is TRBJ1-2; 7 positions agree with TRBD1. Germline V gene lookup returns CDR1 SGHRS and CDR2 YFSETQ. J was trimmed by 4 bases and V by 4 bases; bases with no gene match: 10. The CDR3 runs 15 residues. The CDR3 protein is CASSSGRQGLYGYTF. CDR3 coding DNA: TGCGCCAGCAGCAGTGGCCGACAGGGACTCTATGGCTACACCTTC.

The V gene is TRBV7-2, the J gene TRBJ2-2; 8 nucleotides align to TRBD2. The CDR3 contains 16 residues. Germline CDR1 and CDR2: SGHTA and FQGNSA. The J segment lost 7 bases and the V segment lost 5 bases, leaving 12 bases of the junction unmatched. The CDR3: CASSPFAGGAGGELFF. The DNA for the CDR3 is TGTGCCAGCAGCCCCTTTGCCGGGGGGGCTGGCGGGGAGCTGTTTTTT.

This sequence joins TRBV13 and TRBJ2-7, with TRBD1 as a possible D gene (5 bases). Germline CDR1 PRHDT, CDR2 FYEKMQ (reference sequence). Trimming left V 8 bases short and J 6 bases short, with 20 bases between. The CDR3 consists of 14 residues. The CDR3 is CASEGATLPCEQYV. The CDR3 DNA reads as TGTGCCAGCGAAGGGGCAACTTTACCCTGCGAGCAGTACGTC.

The rearrangement links TRBV9 to TRBJ2-5; 9 bases map to TRBD1. V dropped 4 bases and J dropped 2; count of bases not matched to a gene: 3. This CDR3 has 14 amino acids. CDR1 is SGDLS, CDR2 YYNGEE, per germline. Here the CDR3 DNA reads TGTGCCAGCAGCCTGGACAGGGGACAAGAGACCCAGTACTTC. It yields the protein CASSLDRGQETQYF.

The J gene is TRBJ2-1, the V gene TRBV7-2, with D maybe TRBD1 (7 bases). Between the trimmed V and J ends, which lost 2 bases and 8 bases, there was a span of 19 bases. The CDR3 spans 16 residues. Looked up from germline, CDR1 is SGHTA and CDR2 is FQGNSA. CDR3 region: CASSLQSGGGWYEQFF. The CDR3 DNA sequence: TGTGCCAGCAGCTTACAGAGCGGAGGGGGCTGGTATGAGCAGTTCTTC.

The genes are TRBV4-1 and TRBJ2-3; D might be TRBD1 (6 bases). The germline CDR1 and CDR2 sequences are MGHRA and YSYEKL. The V end lost 2 bases, the J end lost 0 bases, and 15 bases lay between the germline ends. The CDR3 is made up of 17 amino acids. The CDR3 sequence: CASSQPSDRSSTDTQYF. In nucleotides, the CDR3 is TGCGCCAGCAGCCAACCCTCGGACAGAAGTAGCACAGATACGCAGTATTTT.

The gene calls are TRBV2 and TRBJ2-1; 10 nucleotides align to TRBD1. Germline trimming cut 6 bases from V and 8 bases from J; bases unmatched to any gene: 7. Germline V gene data show CDR1 as SNHLY and CDR2 as FYNNEI. This CDR3 has 14 amino acids. For the CDR3, the DNA is TGTGCCAGCAGGGCCGGGACAGGGGTGGATGAGCAGTTCTTC. This gives the protein CASRAGTGVDEQFF.

This chain links TRBV11-3 with TRBJ2-2; D ambiguous. This CDR3 is built from 14 residues. V lost 5 bases and J 6 bases, leaving 13 bases between the germline ends. Germline V CDR1 and CDR2: SGHNT, YENEEA. The CDR3 here is CASSPSRSAGELFF. CDR3 nucleotides: TGTGCCAGCAGCCCCTCGAGGAGCGCCGGGGAGCTGTTTTTT.

The table lists this clone with a count of one. V usage is TRBV5-7 and J usage is TRBJ2-7, with 8 bases fitting TRBD1. TRBV5-7 is an ORF, and what it does is uncertain. The CDR3 runs 15 residues. Trimming cost V 1 base and J 4 bases; bases outside gene matches: 7. The CDR3 here is CASSLIYRGAYEQYV. CDR3 bases: TGTGCCAGCAGCTTGATCTACAGGGGGGCTTACGAGCAGTACGTC.

CDR3 coding DNA: TGCGCCAGCAGCCAAGCTAGGACAGGCAGCACAGATACGCAGTATTTT. It is translated as CASSQARTGSTDTQYF. The genes are TRBV4-1 and TRBJ2-3, with 7 bases matching TRBD1. Germline V gives CDR1 MGHRA, CDR2 YSYEKL. This CDR3 is 16 amino acids long. V was clipped by 1 base and J by 0 bases; unmatched bases: 4.

The J gene is TRBJ1-2, the V gene TRBV19; D may be TRBD1 (6 bases). The CDR3 extends over 14 amino acids. Trimming shortened V by 4 bases and J by 7 bases, and 16 bases separated the two germline ends. Germline CDR1 reads LNHDA; CDR2 reads SQIVND (reference sequence). The CDR3 sequence: CASSNQGQPRGYTF. DNA for the CDR3: TGTGCCAGTAGTAACCAAGGACAGCCCCGTGGCTACACCTTC.

The chain joins TRBV19 to TRBJ2-1, with 15 bases identical to TRBD2. Germline V lookup: CDR1 LNHDA, CDR2 SQIVND (reference sequence). With V trimmed by 5 bases and J by 7 bases, 6 bases remained unmatched. The CDR3 runs to 16 residues. CDR3 sequence reads: CASSLGLAGGTNEQFF. CDR3 in DNA: TGTGCCAGTAGTTTAGGACTAGCGGGGGGGACAAATGAGCAGTTCTTC.

The chain joins TRBV5-6 to TRBJ2-7; 7 bases agree with TRBD1. The ends lost 5 bases at V and 4 bases at J; junction bases unmatched: 12. CDR3 length: 15 amino acids. Germline V gives CDR1 SGHDT, CDR2 YYEEEE. The CDR3 reads CASSRLPDRPYEQYV. In DNA, the CDR3 is TGTGCCAGCAGTCGCCTTCCGGACAGGCCGTACGAGCAGTACGTC.

This clone was observed a few times. The gene calls are TRBV3-1 (or the pseudogene TRBV3-2) and TRBJ2-2; D ambiguous. Trimming took off 7 bases at V and 4 bases at J, with 13 bases between the two ends. In germline, CDR1 is LGHDT, CDR2 YNNKEL (reference sequence). The CDR3 is 14 amino acids. The CDR3 loop is CASTRSRTTGELFF. The CDR3 DNA reads as TGTGCCAGCACCAGGAGTCGGACCACCGGGGAGCTGTTTTTT.

V is TRBV5-1 and J is TRBJ2-3; TRBD1 might be the D (6 bases). Germline CDR1 SGHRS, CDR2 YFSETQ. V was cut by 2 bases and J by 2 bases, with 12 bases left in between. The CDR3 contains 15 residues. DNA for the CDR3: TGCGCCAGCAGCTTCGGGACACTTATCACAGATACGCAGTATTTT. Its translation: CASSFGTLITDTQYF.

The CDR3 is CASSVTGTGNEKLFF. The CDR3 DNA sequence: TGCGCCAGCAGTGTTACCGGGACAGGGAATGAAAAACTGTTTTTT. J is TRBJ1-4 and V is TRBV10-2; 9 positions match TRBD1. CDR3 size: 15 residues. The V and J ends lost 4 bases and 5 bases, in that order; junction bases with no gene match: 5. CDR1 and CDR2 (germline): WSHSY, SAAADI.

This chain uses TRBV29-1 with TRBJ1-2; no clear D. Germline V CDR1 and CDR2: SQVTM, ANQGSEA. Trimming removed 3 bases at V and 2 bases at J, with 7 bases between. CDR3 length equals 12 residues. The CDR3 reads CSVDNKNYGYTF. CDR3 DNA: TGCAGCGTTGATAATAAGAACTATGGCTACACCTTC.